There are a few counts of the clone carrying this T cell receptor (beta chain). Its antigen is unidentified. This sample was taken from a study of T cells after posttransplantation cyclophosphamide. Overall study results and limits: Blood and skin or GI T cell repertoires showed limited TRB overlap. Later post-transplant blood repertoires were often dominated by donor CD8+ memory clones.

Controls had myeloablative marrow grafts with methotrexate and calcineurin inhibitor, sampled at 1 year. The CDR3 is made up of 13 amino acids. The V gene lost 5 bases and the J gene lost 1 base, with 6 bases spanning the gap. Germline assignment: CDR1 SGHDN and CDR2 FVKESK. Method: immunoSEQ multiplex PCR; TCRdb's copy keeps in-frame clones and lacks some. The table lists 20,000 to 25,000 clones, 80% to 90% of them singletons. The chain is built from TRBV14 and TRBJ2-1; D remains unclear. This TCR derives from a female patient under 45 who received an allogeneic stem cell transplant from an unrelated donor, was CMV-positive, and had acute and chronic GVHD. Some T cells may possibly be graft donor cells. The sample consisted of PBMCs, taken roughly 49 weeks after allogeneic stem cell transplant with calcineurin inhibitor and methotrexate. The CDR3 loop reads CASSVRSYNEQFF. The CDR3 nucleotides are TGTGCCAGCAGCGTCAGGTCCTACAATGAGCAGTTCTTC.